The subject of this entry is one T cell receptor (beta chain). Its antigen is currently unknown. The sample originates from a study of cytomegalovirus exposure and HLA in healthy donors. The PCR ran on 60 Vbeta and 13 Jbeta primers. TCRdb's table, derived via immunoSEQ multiplex PCR, lists solely in-frame clones and lacks some. Of about 130,000 clones detected, around 75% appear once; the ten largest clones hold about 3.3%. Germline V gives CDR1 SGHTA, CDR2 FQGTGA. V was shortened by 3 bases and J by 6 bases, with 13 bases between the two germline ends. This CDR3 comprises 14 residues. Study conclusions and caveats: Investigators reported 150 to 200 TCR beta chains as tied to cytomegalovirus. Other equally common chains were less clonally expanded than HLA-associated TCR beta chains, a later analysis showed.

The TCR sequence derives from a woman in her 50s in good health and CMV-seronegative. The rearrangement joins TRBV7-3 to TRBJ2-3; D is possibly TRBD2 (6 bases). The specimen sequenced was PBMCs. Here the CDR3 reads CASSFGGVGDTQYF. The CDR3 DNA reads as TGTGCCAGCAGCTTCGGCGGGGTCGGGGATACGCAGTATTTT.